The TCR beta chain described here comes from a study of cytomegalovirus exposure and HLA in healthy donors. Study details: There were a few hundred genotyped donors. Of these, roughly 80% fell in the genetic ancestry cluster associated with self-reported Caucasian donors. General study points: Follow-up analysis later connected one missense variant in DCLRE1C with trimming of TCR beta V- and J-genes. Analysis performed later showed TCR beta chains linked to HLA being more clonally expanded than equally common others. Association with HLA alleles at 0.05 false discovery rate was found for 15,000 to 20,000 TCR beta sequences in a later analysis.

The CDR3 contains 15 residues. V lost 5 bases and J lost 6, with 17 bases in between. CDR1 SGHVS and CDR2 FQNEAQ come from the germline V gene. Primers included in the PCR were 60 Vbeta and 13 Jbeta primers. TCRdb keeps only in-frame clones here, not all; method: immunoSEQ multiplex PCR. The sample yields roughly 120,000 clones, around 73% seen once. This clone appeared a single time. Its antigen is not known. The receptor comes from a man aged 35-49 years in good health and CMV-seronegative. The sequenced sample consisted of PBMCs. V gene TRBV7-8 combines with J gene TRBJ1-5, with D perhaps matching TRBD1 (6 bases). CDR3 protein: CASSRSGGSGQPQHF. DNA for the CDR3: TGTGCCAGCAGCCGTAGTGGGGGCTCAGGTCAGCCCCAGCATTTT.